This TCR beta chain was identified during a study of STAT5B mutations in CD4+ large granular lymphocyte leukemia. Per germline, CDR1 MNHNS and CDR2 SASEGT. The ends were cut back, 4 bases at V and 4 bases at J, with 5 bases in the middle. The CDR3 consists of 13 residues. This was a survey-level run. TCRdb keeps only in-frame clones here, not all; method: immunoSEQ multiplex PCR. The data contain tens of thousands of clones, 55% to 75% of them seen just once; the ten biggest clones take up 0.65%. This sequence originates from a human donor in good health. This chain links TRBV6-1 with TRBJ1-6; D not certain. Sequencing was done on a sample of CD4+ T cells from blood buffy coats. As DNA, the CDR3 is TGTGCCAGCAGTGGGCAGTATAATTCACCCCTCCACTTT. Protein product: CASSGQYNSPLHF.